One sample yielded the 14 T cell receptor beta chains listed below, sequenced in a study of blood T cells in healthy people across ages. Through a sample-barcoded 5' primer and a J-beta primer mix, a second PCR was run for roughly 6 to 12 cycles. TCRdb ran MiXCR on the 5' RACE reads and lists one entry per CDR3 protein. The sample records hundreds of thousands of distinct CDR3 sequences, less than 80% being singletons. What was sequenced was blood. The receptors were gathered from a man younger than 40 in good health.

J is TRBJ2-6 and V is TRBV6-1; tentatively, D is TRBD1 or TRBD2 (5 bases each). Germline loops: CDR1 MNHNS, CDR2 SASEGT. The CDR3 is made up of 15 amino acids. Trimming stripped 7 bases from V and 1 base from J, with 11 bases between. The CDR3 nucleotides are TGTGCCAGCATAACCGAGGGGTCTGGGGCCAACGTCCTGACTTTC. Translation gives CASITEGSGANVLTF.

This clonotype was detected a few times. This chain joins TRBV7-2 and TRBJ2-7; 9 bases match TRBD2. TRBJ2-5 explains the end of the DNA better; the J call may be wrong. Germline V gene data show CDR1 as SGHTA and CDR2 as FQGNSA. This CDR3 region has 17 residues. The CDR3 coding sequence is TGTGCCAGCAGCTTAGAACGCTTGGCTAGCGGGGTTGGGACCCAGTACTTC. This codes for CASSLERLASGVGTQYF.

This clonotype was seen only a few times. The genes are TRBV29-1 and TRBJ1-2, with D perhaps matching TRBD1 (6 bases). There are 13 residues in the CDR3. Germline V CDR1 and CDR2: SQVTM, ANQGSEA. V lost 5 bases, J lost 2 bases, and 12 bases lay in between. The CDR3 sequence: CSVFRGPNYGYTF. DNA for the CDR3: TGCAGCGTTTTCAGGGGCCCAAACTATGGCTACACCTTC.

Points on this clonotype: The germline gene is not matched at one end of the junction; a read error may be the cause. The CDR3 DNA reads TGCAGTGCTAGCGGTTCGTGGGAGACCCGGTACTTC. Amino acids: CSASGSWETRYF. The J gene is TRBJ2-5, the V gene TRBV20-1; a weak D match, TRBD2 (5 bases). The germline V gene encodes CDR1 DFQATT and CDR2 SNEGSKA (reference sequence). There are 12 residues in the CDR3.

V is TRBV9 and J is TRBJ2-7; 9 bases map to TRBD1. The CDR3 totals 14 residues. V trimming: 3 bases; J trimming: 3 bases; junction bases outside the gene matches: 4. CDR1 and CDR2 (germline): SGDLS, YYNGEE. CDR3 sequence (DNA): TGTGCCAGCAGCGCGGGGACAGGGAACTACGAGCAGTACTTC. Encoded protein: CASSAGTGNYEQYF.

This clonotype was recorded a few times. This chain joins TRBV27 and TRBJ2-1, with 8 nucleotides matching TRBD2. The germline gives CDR1 MNHEY, CDR2 SMNVEV (reference sequence). This CDR3 is built from 15 residues. The V segment lost 4 bases and the J segment 5 bases; nucleotides outside the gene matches: 7. Here the CDR3 DNA reads TGTGCCAGCAGTTCCCCCAGCGGGGGCCACAATGAGCAGTTCTTC. It specifies CASSSPSGGHNEQFF.

The CDR3 loop reads CASTEKGGTDTQYF. The CDR3 DNA follows: TGTGCCAGCACTGAAAAAGGTGGCACAGATACGCAGTATTTT. The V and J genes are TRBV6-6 and TRBJ2-3; D call uncertain. Germline CDR1 reads MNHNY; CDR2 reads SVGAGI (reference sequence). Trimming shortened V by 7 bases and J by 1 base, and 12 bases separated the two germline ends. There are 14 residues in the CDR3.

The chain joins TRBV5-1 to TRBJ2-5; TRBD1 aligns across 8 bases. V dropped 6 bases and J dropped 1; count of bases not matched to a gene: 8. Germline values: CDR1 SGHRS, CDR2 YFSETQ. The CDR3 has 15 residues. In DNA, the CDR3 is TGCGCCAGCACCTTAGGACAGGGCCCCCAAGAGACCCAGTACTTC. Its protein is CASTLGQGPQETQYF.

This clonotype was detected only once. CDR3 protein: CASSFQGRDNQPQHF. CDR3 sequence (DNA): TGTGCCAGCAGTTTCCAGGGGAGGGACAATCAGCCCCAGCATTTT. The genes are TRBV7-2 and TRBJ1-5; the D gene is possibly TRBD1 (6 bases). This CDR3 has 15 residues. Germline V CDR1 and CDR2: SGHTA, FQGNSA. V lost 6 bases and J lost 3, with 15 bases in between.

This chain connects TRBV7-3 to TRBJ2-1; D not certain. Trimming stripped 3 bases from V and 2 bases from J, with 11 bases between. Germline CDR1 SGHTA, CDR2 FQGTGA. This CDR3 is built from 15 residues. The CDR3 spells CASSLDPTPYNEQFF. The CDR3 region has the DNA TGTGCCAGCAGCTTGGACCCAACCCCCTACAATGAGCAGTTCTTC.

CDR3 nucleotide sequence: TGTGCCAGCATCGAAGCGGGCGGGCTGGGCATTCAGTACTTC. It encodes CASIEAGGLGIQYF. The chain is built from TRBV2 and TRBJ2-5, with D maybe TRBD2 (6 bases). The DNA end is more similar to TRBJ2-4, so the J call may be wrong. CDR1 and CDR2 from the germline V gene are SNHLY and FYNNEI. The CDR3 length is 14 residues.

Worth noting for this clonotype: The junction departs from the called germline gene at one end, perhaps through a read error. The CDR3 loop is CASSYWQEAYGQYF. As DNA, the CDR3 is TGTGCCAGCAGTTACTGGCAGGAAGCCTACGGGCAGTACTTC. The chain combines TRBV6-6 with TRBJ2-7; D remains ambiguous. This CDR3 has 14 amino acids. Germline loops: CDR1 MNHNY, CDR2 SVGAGI (reference sequence).

This clonotype was seen repeatedly, ten times or more. The CDR3 DNA reads as TGTGCCAGCAGTTTTACGGGATCCGGGGCCAACGTCCTGACTTTC. Translation gives CASSFTGSGANVLTF. The chain employs TRBV12-3 or TRBV12-4 and TRBJ2-6; D is perhaps TRBD2 (5 bases). The CDR3 sequence is 15 residues long. Trimming stripped 3 bases from V and 4 bases from J, with 10 bases between.

The chain has TRBV29-1 and TRBJ2-5; D remains unclear. In germline, CDR1 is SQVTM, CDR2 ANQGSEA. The CDR3 runs to 11 residues. The germline V and J ends were trimmed by 3 bases and 3 bases, with 5 bases remaining between them. DNA for the CDR3: TGCAGCGTTGACAGGAAAGAGACCCAGTACTTC. Encoded protein: CSVDRKETQYF.